A selection of T cell receptor beta chains follows, all from one sample in a study of post-analysis software for immune sequencing data. TCRdb independently ran MiXCR on the PCR reads; one entry per CDR3 protein. The data contain 800,000 to 950,000 distinct CDR3 sequences, about 53% of them singletons. Sequencing used blood. All receptors come from a girl aged 10-17 years with multiple sclerosis. The CDR3 runs from the conserved cysteine through the conserved F or W. D genes are given only for firm matches. Only part of the rows carry a size: once, few, many, or a class if the clone is expanded.

J gene,V gene,D gene,clone size,CDR3 protein,CDR3 DNA
TRBJ2-7,TRBV25-1,NA,NA,CASSELGDSYEQYF,TGTGCCAGCAGTGAATTGGGGGACTCCTACGAGCAGTACTTC
TRBJ2-1,TRBV12-3/TRBV12-4,TRBD2,NA,CASVGPGTSGRVNEQFF,TGTGCCAGCGTCGGCCCCGGAACTAGCGGGAGGGTGAATGAGCAGTTCTTC
TRBJ1-5,TRBV12-3/TRBV12-4,NA,few,CASSLNVGGNQPQHF,TGTGCCAGCAGCCTCAACGTGGGAGGCAATCAGCCCCAGCATTTT
TRBJ2-1,TRBV7-6,TRBD2,NA,CASSLGAGGPYNEQFF,TGTGCCAGCAGCTTAGGAGCGGGGGGGCCTTACAATGAGCAGTTCTTC
TRBJ1-1,TRBV12-5,NA,NA,CASGLDMNTEAFF,TGTGCTAGTGGTTTAGATATGAACACTGAAGCTTTCTTT
TRBJ2-7,TRBV20-1,TRBD2,NA,CSATPGLAGARSYEQYF,TGCAGTGCCACTCCGGGACTAGCGGGGGCCCGCTCCTACGAGCAGTACTTC
TRBJ1-5,TRBV6-1,TRBD1,few,CASSAGTAQDQPQHF,TGTGCCAGCAGTGCCGGGACAGCCCAGGATCAGCCCCAGCATTTT
TRBJ2-5,TRBV11-2,TRBD2,NA,CASSLDPSGGASKTQYF,TGTGCCAGCAGCTTAGATCCTAGCGGGGGGGCTTCGAAGACCCAGTACTTC
TRBJ2-2,TRBV7-3,NA,once,CASSLMGGYTGELFF,TGTGCCAGCAGCTTAATGGGGGGTTACACCGGGGAGCTGTTTTTT
TRBJ1-2,TRBV20-1,TRBD1,NA,CSARGPTGLAGGYTF,TGCAGTGCTAGGGGCCCGACAGGGTTGGCCGGTGGCTACACCTTC
TRBJ2-1,TRBV4-2,TRBD2,NA,CASSQEESTSGRASSEQFF,TGTGCCAGCAGCCAAGAAGAGTCAACTAGCGGGAGGGCCTCGAGTGAGCAGTTCTTC
TRBJ2-1,TRBV7-2,TRBD1,NA,CASSSGQGSYNEQFF,TGTGCCAGCAGCTCCGGACAGGGCTCCTACAATGAGCAGTTCTTC
TRBJ2-7,TRBV12-3/TRBV12-4,NA,NA,CASSSIIGTLEASYEQYF,TGTGCCAGCAGCTCAATAATCGGGACCCTGGAAGCCTCCTACGAGCAGTACTTC
TRBJ2-5,TRBV20-1,NA,NA,CSARRFRGVQYQETQYF,TGCAGTGCTAGGCGTTTTCGGGGAGTCCAGTACCAAGAGACCCAGTACTTC
TRBJ2-5,TRBV12-3/TRBV12-4,TRBD1,NA,CASRLDRITKETQYF,TGTGCCAGCAGGCTGGACAGGATCACCAAAGAGACCCAGTACTTC
TRBJ2-3,TRBV18,NA,few,CASSPLATPDTQYF,TGTGCCAGCTCACCACTTGCGACGCCAGATACGCAGTATTTT
TRBJ2-3,TRBV6-4,TRBD2,once,CASSVLAGGPGDTQYF,TGTGCCAGCAGTGTTCTAGCGGGAGGGCCTGGAGATACGCAGTATTTT
TRBJ1-4,TRBV5-1,NA,few,CASSRGAVGEKLFF,TGCGCCAGCAGCCGTGGAGCCGTGGGGGAAAAACTGTTTTTT
TRBJ1-2,TRBV3-1,NA,NA,CASSQEGLGLYGYTF,TGTGCCAGCAGCCAAGAGGGATTGGGGCTCTATGGCTACACCTTC
TRBJ2-1,TRBV29-1,NA,NA,CSAVPSRRPYNEQFF,TGCAGCGCTGTCCCGTCCCGTCGACCCTACAATGAGCAGTTCTTC
TRBJ2-7,TRBV25-1,NA,few,CASSSASYEQYF,TGTGCCAGCAGCTCAGCCTCCTACGAGCAGTACTTC
TRBJ1-2,TRBV3-1,NA,few,CASSLTTVSYGYTF,TGTGCCAGCAGCCTAACGACGGTTTCCTATGGCTACACCTTC
TRBJ1-2,TRBV6-5,NA,NA,CASSYSRDGTYGYTF,TGTGCCAGCAGTTACTCCCGGGACGGCACCTATGGCTACACCTTC
TRBJ2-7,TRBV15,TRBD1,NA,CATSSQIGTGTEQYF,TGTGCCACCAGCTCCCAAATCGGGACAGGGACCGAGCAGTACTTC
TRBJ2-5,TRBV20-1,NA,few,CSASPSHETETQYF,TGCAGTGCTAGTCCCTCCCATGAGACGGAGACCCAGTACTTC
TRBJ1-2,TRBV20-1,NA,NA,CSAGTKTNYGYTF,TGCAGTGCTGGGACCAAAACCAACTATGGCTACACCTTC
TRBJ2-5,TRBV12-3/TRBV12-4,NA,NA,CASRTQAFQETQYF,TGTGCCAGCAGGACCCAAGCATTCCAAGAGACCCAGTACTTC
TRBJ2-1,TRBV7-6,TRBD1,NA,CASSLAWGQPDNEQFF,TGTGCCAGCAGCTTAGCGTGGGGACAGCCTGACAATGAGCAGTTCTTC
TRBJ2-3,TRBV10-3,NA,NA,CAIRPGGPGTDTQYF,TGTGCCATCAGACCCGGGGGGCCAGGCACAGATACGCAGTATTTT
TRBJ2-1,TRBV14,NA,NA,CASSPLQRGYNEQFF,TGTGCCAGCAGCCCTCTCCAGAGAGGCTACAATGAGCAGTTCTTC
TRBJ1-1,TRBV29-1,NA,NA,CSVAANTEAFF,TGCAGCGTGGCAGCGAACACTGAAGCTTTCTTT
TRBJ2-1,TRBV6-6,TRBD2,NA,CASKGGGADSYNEQFF,TGTGCCAGCAAGGGCGGGGGGGCCGATTCCTACAATGAGCAGTTCTTC
TRBJ2-7,TRBV2,NA,NA,CASRVSSYEQYF,TGTGCCAGCAGGGTCAGCTCCTACGAGCAGTACTTC
TRBJ2-4,TRBV5-1,TRBD1,NA,CASSLNGQEPLAKNIQYF,TGCGCCAGCAGCTTGAACGGACAGGAGCCCCTAGCCAAAAACATTCAGTACTTC
TRBJ2-5,TRBV7-3,NA,NA,CACSLEVGTQYF,TGTGCCTGCAGCTTGGAGGTGGGGACCCAGTACTTC
TRBJ2-7,TRBV18,NA,NA,CASSPGGGARYEQYF,TGTGCCAGCTCACCTGGCGGGGGCGCGCGCTACGAGCAGTACTTC